This entry lists 13 T cell receptor beta chains sequenced from one sample in a study of cytomegalovirus exposure and HLA in healthy donors. PCR primers comprised 60 Vbeta and 13 Jbeta primers. Assay: immunoSEQ multiplex PCR; the TCRdb copy retains only in-frame clones and omits some. In the table there are more than 200,000 clones, almost 80% of which are singletons. Sequenced: PBMCs. The receptors derive from a male donor in good health and CMV-seronegative.

The chain is built from TRBV6-6 and TRBJ1-1; TRBD1 matches at 8 bases. The germline V gene has CDR1 MNHNY and CDR2 SVGAGI (reference sequence). V lost 7 bases and J lost 5; bases outside the gene matches: 6. The CDR3 runs to 13 residues. CDR3 protein: CASKTGEGTEAFF. The CDR3 bases are TGTGCCAGCAAGACAGGGGAGGGTACTGAAGCTTTCTTT.

The chain is built from TRBV7-2 and TRBJ2-1; 7 bases map to TRBD1. The length of the CDR3 is 15 residues. Germline V gene sequence: CDR1 SGHTA, CDR2 FQGNSA. V lost 6 bases to trimming and J lost 0 bases; unmatched junction nucleotides: 5. The CDR3 region has the DNA TGTGCCAGCAGGATGGACAGGAGCTCCTACAATGAGCAGTTCTTC. It yields the protein CASRMDRSSYNEQFF.

This clone has only one observation. The sample carries other DNA sequences with the same CDR3. The V gene is TRBV18, the J gene TRBJ1-1; 7 bases align to TRBD1. CDR1 is KGHSH and CDR2 is LQKENI in the germline V gene. This CDR3 is built from 13 residues. V shed 3 bases, J shed 3 bases, and the junction held 1 base outside the gene matches. CDR3 protein: CASSPDRDTEAFF. For the CDR3, the DNA is TGTGCCAGCTCACCCGACAGGGACACTGAAGCTTTCTTT. The full variable domain, in which reference TRBV18 and TRBJ1-1 provide the parts outside the CDR3, is NAGVMQNPRHLVRRRGQEARLRCSPMKGHSHVYWYRQLPEEGLKFMVYLQKENIIDESGMPKERFSAEFPKEGPSILRIQQVVRGDSAAYFCASSPDRDTEAFFGQGTRLTVV.

The V and J genes are TRBV4-3 and TRBJ2-7, with 8 bases fitting TRBD1. Germline V CDR1 and CDR2: LGHNA, YSLEER. This CDR3 spans 15 amino acids. V lost 1 base to trimming and J lost 3 bases; unmatched junction nucleotides: 5. In nucleotides, the CDR3 is TGCGCCAGCAGCCAAGGTGGACAGGGTGGCTACGAGCAGTACTTC. It codes for CASSQGGQGGYEQYF.

The genes are TRBV2 and TRBJ2-6; D is perhaps TRBD1 (5 bases). The V gene's germline CDR1 is SNHLY and CDR2 FYNNEI. The length of the CDR3 is 15 residues. V lost 4 bases and J lost 2, with 9 bases in between. This CDR3 is CASSGQGAGANVLTF. The CDR3 DNA sequence: TGTGCCAGCAGTGGGCAGGGTGCTGGGGCCAACGTCCTGACTTTC.

The chain uses TRBV6-6 and TRBJ2-3, with 7 bases matching TRBD1. The CDR3 has 13 residues. The V gene's germline CDR1 is MNHNY and CDR2 SVGAGI (reference sequence). V dropped 8 bases and J dropped 2; count of bases not matched to a gene: 4. Here the CDR3 DNA reads TGTGCCAGCGCGACAGGGATCACAGATACGCAGTATTTT. This gives the protein CASATGITDTQYF.

The V call is TRBV2, the J call TRBJ1-3; D call uncertain. V was shortened by 7 bases and J by 0 bases, with 16 bases between the two germline ends. Germline CDR1 and CDR2: SNHLY and FYNNEI. The CDR3 totals 16 residues. In nucleotides, the CDR3 is TGTGCCAGCACTCTCAAGGGAGGGAGCTCTGGAAACACCATATATTTT. Its protein is CASTLKGGSSGNTIYF.

This clone was seen a handful of times. The genes are TRBV5-4 and TRBJ1-5; 9 bases line up with TRBD1. V trimming: 3 bases; J trimming: 7 bases; junction bases outside the gene matches: 2. Germline V lookup: CDR1 SGHNT, CDR2 YYREEE (reference sequence). The CDR3 has 13 residues. The CDR3 is CASSSGQGQPQHF. The CDR3 DNA sequence: TGTGCCAGCAGCTCGGGACAGGGACAGCCCCAGCATTTT.

V is TRBV28 and J is TRBJ2-3; D might be TRBD2 (5 bases). The CDR3 is made up of 16 amino acids. Looked up from germline, CDR1 is MDHEN and CDR2 is SYDVKM. V was pared by 6 bases and J by 2 bases, with 18 bases between. CDR3 sequence reads: CASSDWTPTSTDTQYF. As DNA, the CDR3 is TGTGCCAGCAGCGATTGGACTCCAACGTCCACAGATACGCAGTATTTT. The whole variable domain, remainder taken from reference TRBV28 and TRBJ2-3, is DVKVTQSSRYLVKRTGEKVFLECVQDMDHENMFWYRQDPGLGLRLIYFSYDVKMKEKGDIPEGYSVSREKKERFSLILESASTNQTSMYLCASSDWTPTSTDTQYFGPGTRLTVL.

The V call is TRBV6-6, the J call TRBJ1-1, with 9 bases aligning to TRBD1. The trim removed 7 bases at V and 2 bases at J, leaving 5 bases unmatched. CDR3 length: 14 residues. CDR1 and CDR2 (germline): MNHNY, SVGAGI (reference sequence). Here the CDR3 reads CASTKQGANTEAFF. CDR3 bases: TGTGCCAGCACCAAACAGGGGGCTAACACTGAAGCTTTCTTT.

This clone has just one count. J is TRBJ2-5 and V is TRBV18; a weak D match, TRBD2 (5 bases). The CDR3 spans 13 residues. Germline CDR1 reads KGHSH; CDR2 reads LQKENI. Trimming took off 6 bases at V and 9 bases at J, with 17 bases between the two ends. The CDR3 region is CASSPHPLEAQYF. CDR3 DNA sequence: TGTGCCAGCTCTCCCCATCCACTGGAGGCCCAGTACTTC.

The chain has TRBV18 and TRBJ2-7, with D unresolved. Germline CDR1 is KGHSH and CDR2 is LQKENI. CDR3 length equals 13 residues. The germline V and J ends were trimmed by 1 base and 5 bases, with 9 bases remaining between them. CDR3 in amino acids: CASSPQTPNEQYF. In nucleotides, the CDR3 is TGTGCCAGCTCACCACAGACTCCAAACGAGCAGTACTTC. Full variable domain (outside the CDR3, taken from reference TRBV18 and TRBJ2-7): NAGVMQNPRHLVRRRGQEARLRCSPMKGHSHVYWYRQLPEEGLKFMVYLQKENIIDESGMPKERFSAEFPKEGPSILRIQQVVRGDSAAYFCASSPQTPNEQYFGPGTRLTVT.

The V gene is TRBV25-1, the J gene TRBJ2-7; 10 nucleotides match TRBD1. The CDR3 has 14 residues. Germline-derived CDR1 and CDR2 are MGHDK and SYGVNS. The V gene end was trimmed by 5 bases and the J gene end by 5 bases; junction bases not matched to a gene: 6. The DNA for the CDR3 is TGTGCCAGCAGTAGGGGGGACAGGGGAAACGAGCAGTACTTC. Translated, it gives CASSRGDRGNEQYF.